Listed below are T cell receptor beta chains from one sample, sequenced in a study of cytomegalovirus exposure and HLA in healthy donors. Measured with immunoSEQ multiplex PCR; TCRdb has only the in-frame clones, and not every one. Of around 76,000 clones in the sample, about two thirds were seen once. Sequences were obtained from PBMCs. All receptors come from a man between 35 and 55 years old in good health and CMV-seropositive. Each CDR3 is given with its conserved first and last residue. The D gene is left open where the match is weak. Not every row has a clone size; where given, it reads once, few, many or a size class.

J: TRBJ1-2; size: NA; D: NA; V: TRBV6-5; DNA: TGTGCCAGCAGTTTAAAAGCCCTGGACAGCTTCCATGGCTACACCTTC; CDR3: CASSLKALDSFHGYTF
J: TRBJ2-5; size: NA; D: NA; V: TRBV7-3; DNA: TGTGCCAGCAGCCCCGAAGGAGGGACGGAGACCCAGTACTTC; CDR3: CASSPEGGTETQYF
J: TRBJ1-4; size: NA; D: TRBD1; V: TRBV27; DNA: TGTGCCAGCAGCGAAGGGGGCGCGGGTGATGAAAAACTGTTTTTT; CDR3: CASSEGGAGDEKLFF
J: TRBJ1-2; size: NA; D: TRBD1; V: TRBV5-1; DNA: TGCGCCAGCAGCGCGGGACAGGGGTATGGCTACACCTTC; CDR3: CASSAGQGYGYTF
J: TRBJ2-6; size: NA; D: TRBD1; V: TRBV7-3; DNA: TGTGCCAGCAGTCCGGGACAGAGATACTCTGGGGCCAACGTCCTGACTTTC; CDR3: CASSPGQRYSGANVLTF
J: TRBJ1-1; size: NA; D: NA; V: TRBV14; DNA: TGTGCCAGCAGCCAAGGCGGCCTTGGGGCAGGGTCAAGAACTGAAGCTTTCTTT; CDR3: CASSQGGLGAGSRTEAFF
J: TRBJ2-2; size: NA; D: NA; V: TRBV7-3; DNA: TGTGCCAGCAGCTTAGTCAGCACCGGGGAGCTGTTTTTT; CDR3: CASSLVSTGELFF
J: TRBJ1-5; size: NA; D: NA; V: TRBV28; DNA: TGTGCCAGCAGTTACCCCGGGGGGCCAGGGCAGCCCCAGCATTTT; CDR3: CASSYPGGPGQPQHF
J: TRBJ1-1; size: NA; D: TRBD1; V: TRBV5-4; DNA: TGTGCCAGCAGCCGACGTACGACAGGGAATCCTGAAGCTTTCTTT; CDR3: CASSRRTTGNPEAFF
J: TRBJ1-6; size: NA; D: TRBD1; V: TRBV7-3; DNA: TGTGCCAGCAGCTTAGGGACAGGGTCCAATTCACCCCTCCACTTT; CDR3: CASSLGTGSNSPLHF
J: TRBJ2-5; size: few; D: NA; V: TRBV5-6; DNA: TGTGCCAGCAGCTGGGCGTCTCAAGAGACCCAGTACTTC; CDR3: CASSWASQETQYF
J: TRBJ2-3; size: NA; D: TRBD1; V: TRBV7-3; DNA: TGTGCCAGCAGCCGACAGGGGGCTGGAGAAACGCAGTATTTT; CDR3: CASSRQGAGETQYF
J: TRBJ2-7; size: NA; D: TRBD2; V: TRBV4-2; DNA: TGTGCCAGCAGCCAAGGGGCGGGACTAGCAGATTACGAGCAGTACTTC; CDR3: CASSQGAGLADYEQYF
J: TRBJ2-3; size: NA; D: TRBD2; V: TRBV9; DNA: TGTGCCAGCAGCGTAGTAGCGGGGGGTACAGATACGCAGTATTTT; CDR3: CASSVVAGGTDTQYF
J: TRBJ1-2; size: NA; D: NA; V: TRBV29-1; DNA: TGCAGCGTTGATTCCAGTCCCGATGGCTACACCTTC; CDR3: CSVDSSPDGYTF
J: TRBJ1-6; size: NA; D: NA; V: TRBV30; DNA: TGTGCCTGGAGTGTACCAGGGGTGAATTCACCCCTCCACTTT; CDR3: CAWSVPGVNSPLHF
J: TRBJ1-3; size: NA; D: TRBD1; V: TRBV13; DNA: TGTGCCAGCAGCTTAGGGTCAGGGGGATCGTCGGGAAACACCATATATTTT; CDR3: CASSLGSGGSSGNTIYF
J: TRBJ2-1; size: NA; D: TRBD2; V: TRBV6-5; DNA: TGTGCCAGCAGTTCTCAGCTAGCGGGAGGGCCCTATGAGCAGTTCTTC; CDR3: CASSSQLAGGPYEQFF
J: TRBJ2-6; size: NA; D: TRBD1; V: TRBV5-1; DNA: TGCGCCAGCAGCTCAGGACAGGGATGGAACTCTGGGGCCAACGTCCTGACTTTC; CDR3: CASSSGQGWNSGANVLTF
J: TRBJ1-1; size: NA; D: TRBD1; V: TRBV6-5; DNA: TGTGCCAGCACTCACCGGACAGGGGGCATGGCTGAAGCTTTCTTT; CDR3: CASTHRTGGMAEAFF
J: TRBJ1-1; size: NA; D: NA; V: TRBV7-9; DNA: TGTGCCAGCAGCTTGGCCACTGAAGCTTTCTTT; CDR3: CASSLATEAFF
J: TRBJ2-5; size: NA; D: TRBD1; V: TRBV5-6; DNA: TGTGCCAGCAGCTTGGGACTCGGGACAGGGGGTTCAGAGACCCAGTACTTC; CDR3: CASSLGLGTGGSETQYF
J: TRBJ2-1; size: NA; D: TRBD1; V: TRBV7-9; DNA: TGTGCCAGCAGCTTAGCAATCCGACAGGGTAACGGGCAGTTCTTC; CDR3: CASSLAIRQGNGQFF
J: TRBJ2-4; size: NA; D: TRBD2; V: TRBV7-8; DNA: TGTGCCAGCAGCTCCTCGGGGGGTCGAAACATTCAGTACTTC; CDR3: CASSSSGGRNIQYF
J: TRBJ1-2; size: NA; D: NA; V: TRBV28; DNA: TGTGCCAGCAGTTATGGGGAGGGCTATGGCTACACCTTC; CDR3: CASSYGEGYGYTF
J: TRBJ2-1; size: NA; D: TRBD2; V: TRBV28; DNA: TGTGCCAGCTCCGACAGACTAGCGGGCGTTCCACTGGTGCCGAATGAGCAGTTCTTC; CDR3: CASSDRLAGVPLVPNEQFF
J: TRBJ1-1; size: NA; D: NA; V: TRBV9; DNA: TGTGCCAGCAGCGCGTTACTCTCGAACACTGAAGCTTTCTTT; CDR3: CASSALLSNTEAFF
J: TRBJ2-1; size: NA; D: NA; V: TRBV30; DNA: TGTGCCTGGACGCCGACGGGGATCTCCTACAATGAGCAGTTCTTC; CDR3: CAWTPTGISYNEQFF
J: TRBJ1-1; size: NA; D: TRBD1; V: TRBV2; DNA: TGTGCCAGCAGACTCTCAGGACAGGGAGAAGCTTTCTTT; CDR3: CASRLSGQGEAFF
J: TRBJ1-1; size: once; D: TRBD1; V: TRBV18; DNA: TGTGCCAGCTCACCCAACAGGGGGCAGGGATCGAACACTGAAGCTTTCTTT; CDR3: CASSPNRGQGSNTEAFF
J: TRBJ2-1; size: NA; D: NA; V: TRBV2; DNA: TGTGCCAGCAGTGGAACGGACAGTGCCTACAATGAGCAGTTCTTC; CDR3: CASSGTDSAYNEQFF
J: TRBJ2-5; size: NA; D: TRBD2; V: TRBV5-4; DNA: TGTGCCAGCAGCCTGAAGGTAGCGGGTGCGTACCAAGAGACCCAGTACTTC; CDR3: CASSLKVAGAYQETQYF
J: TRBJ1-1; size: NA; D: NA; V: TRBV6-6; DNA: TGTGCCAGCAGTACCTCCACAGGCTTAAACACTGAAGCTTTCTTT; CDR3: CASSTSTGLNTEAFF
J: TRBJ2-1; size: few; D: TRBD2; V: TRBV5-8; DNA: TGTGCCAGCAGGCAGACGGGACTAGCGGGAGGGAGCTCCTACAATGAGCAGTTCTTC; CDR3: CASRQTGLAGGSSYNEQFF
J: TRBJ2-6; size: NA; D: TRBD1; V: TRBV7-9; DNA: TGTGCCAGCGTAGACAGGGGGGCTTTTGGGGCCAACGTCCTGACTTTC; CDR3: CASVDRGAFGANVLTF
J: TRBJ1-2; size: few; D: NA; V: TRBV19; DNA: TGTGCCAGTAGTTACAGACACGGTGCGCTTAATAACTATGGCTACACCTTC; CDR3: CASSYRHGALNNYGYTF
J: TRBJ1-3; size: NA; D: NA; V: TRBV30; DNA: TGTGCCTGGAGTGGTGGGACTGTCTCTGGAAACACCATATATTTT; CDR3: CAWSGGTVSGNTIYF
J: TRBJ2-7; size: NA; D: NA; V: TRBV9; DNA: TGTGCCAGCAGCGTAGAAGCGGGCCTCTCCTACGAGCAGTACTTC; CDR3: CASSVEAGLSYEQYF
J: TRBJ1-1; size: NA; D: TRBD1; V: TRBV28; DNA: TGTGCCAGCAGTTTACTTCACAGGGGGGACACTGAAGCTTTCTTT; CDR3: CASSLLHRGDTEAFF
J: TRBJ1-6; size: NA; D: TRBD1; V: TRBV5-1; DNA: TGCGCCAGCCGCGGGACAGCGGATTATAATTCACCCCTCCACTTT; CDR3: CASRGTADYNSPLHF